This T cell receptor beta chain appears in the sequencing data of a study of blood T cell repertoires in COVID-19 (dated by TCRdb to between 2020 and 2021). Turning to the overall study: Collaborator samples came from the United States, Italy and Spain and covered acute and convalescent phases of COVID-19. The material from the prospective study consisted of cDNA or gDNA derived from T cells, B-cell-depleted T cells, or PBMCs. Sample metadata almost always included a de-identified subject ID, COVID-19 status, age in years and sex. Subjects who had been exposed to COVID-19, were actively infected with it, or had recovered from it provided the deeply sampled blood TCRbeta repertoires that made up the dataset. The samples were drawn from two sources: the first 160 participants of the ongoing ImmuneRACE study, and 1,254 subjects contributed by 6 global collaborators. Where HLA class I and class II types were available, the types were taken from metadata supplied by the sample provider, not from assay-based typing. The repertoires were released in a freely available public database meant as a resource for research on the immune response to SARS-CoV-2.

TCRbeta CDR3 regions were amplified from genomic DNA by means of the immunoSEQ Assay, a bias-controlled multiplex PCR. The original methods were these. The number of nucleated cells in each sample was estimated from the amplification of reference gene primers within the assay. To quantify the absolute abundance of each unique TCRbeta CDR3 rearrangement, sequence reads were collapsed and filtered. For each sample, productive Simpson clonality was calculated as the square root of Simpson's diversity index over productive rearrangements. TCRdb took over this immuneACCESS table, retaining in-frame rearrangements with V and J assigned. Such tables are incomplete; in checked studies, under half of the missing clones stem from an unresolved V gene, and the remainder is unexplained. Clonal size and the V and J genes are those of that table, whereas D and trimming came from the DNA. The sample table holds roughly 330,000 clones, of which approximately 88% were seen once. Around 5% of the sample belongs to the ten largest clones.

A remark on this clone: Its antigen remains unidentified. It has no much larger one-base neighbor in the sample; base qualities were not kept.

General conclusions and limits of the study: The quantity of clinical and demographic metadata differed by source and by participant and was supplied without curation.

In the prospective study, participants were roughly 18 to 95 years old, resided in 25 or so geographic areas of the United States, and were enrolled through a virtual design. To assign participants to cohorts, the prospective study relied on clinical history that participants themselves reported in a screening survey and a study questionnaire. Recovered participants in ImmuneRACE Cohort 3 were defined by two consecutive negative NP/OP PCR tests, clearance by a healthcare professional, or resolution of symptoms. In the prospective study, mobile phlebotomists collected whole blood, serum and a nasopharyngeal or oropharyngeal swab from each participant. Participants in the prospective study had the option to provide additional blood draws and questionnaires over a 2-month period. Before DNA extraction, prospective study blood samples were shipped either frozen or at room temperature. Reading from cysteine to phenylalanine, the CDR3 counts 15 amino acids. The read is trimmed to its CDR3 DNA, 45 bases read in frame from base 1. The junction shows trimming of 4 bases on V and 4 bases on J, and the gene matches do not reach 6 bases of it. Via the germline V gene, CDR1 is SGHRS and CDR2 YFSETQ.

This receptor was obtained from a man younger than 45 who had recovered from COVID-19. This chain joins TRBV5-1 to TRBJ1-4; 8 nucleotides in the junction match TRBD1. Sequenced sample: PBMCs or T cells enriched from blood (not recorded which). The CDR3 amino acid sequence is: CASSLQGAINEKLFF. The DNA sequence is TGCGCCAGCAGCCTTCAGGGGGCCATTAATGAAAAACTGTTTTTT.